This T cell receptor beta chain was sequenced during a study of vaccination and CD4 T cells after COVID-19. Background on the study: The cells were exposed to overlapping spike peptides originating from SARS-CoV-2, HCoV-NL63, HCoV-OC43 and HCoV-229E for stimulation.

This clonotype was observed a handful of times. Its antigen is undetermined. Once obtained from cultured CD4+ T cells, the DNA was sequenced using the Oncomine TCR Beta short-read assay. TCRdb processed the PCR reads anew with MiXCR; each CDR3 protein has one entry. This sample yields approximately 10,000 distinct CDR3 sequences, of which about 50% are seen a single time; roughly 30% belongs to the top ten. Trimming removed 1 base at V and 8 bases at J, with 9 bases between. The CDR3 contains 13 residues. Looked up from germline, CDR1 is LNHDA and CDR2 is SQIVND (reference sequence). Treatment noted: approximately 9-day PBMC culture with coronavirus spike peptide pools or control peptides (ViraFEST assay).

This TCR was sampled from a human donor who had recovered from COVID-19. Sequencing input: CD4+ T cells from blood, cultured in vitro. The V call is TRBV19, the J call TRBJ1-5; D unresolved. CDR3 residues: CASSIAGREPQHF. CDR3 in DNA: TGTGCCAGTAGTATAGCCGGAAGGGAGCCCCAGCATTTT.